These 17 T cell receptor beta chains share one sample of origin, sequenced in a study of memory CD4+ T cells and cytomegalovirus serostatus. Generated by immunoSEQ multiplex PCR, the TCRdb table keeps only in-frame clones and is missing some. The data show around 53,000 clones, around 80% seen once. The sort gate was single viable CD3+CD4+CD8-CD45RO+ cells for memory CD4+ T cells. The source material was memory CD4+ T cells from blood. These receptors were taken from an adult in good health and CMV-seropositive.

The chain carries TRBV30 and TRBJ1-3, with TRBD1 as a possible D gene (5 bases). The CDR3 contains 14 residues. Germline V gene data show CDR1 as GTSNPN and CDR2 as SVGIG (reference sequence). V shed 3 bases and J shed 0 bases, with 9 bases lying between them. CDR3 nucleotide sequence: TGTGCCTGGAGCCCTGACAGCTCTGGAAACACCATATATTTT. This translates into CAWSPDSSGNTIYF.

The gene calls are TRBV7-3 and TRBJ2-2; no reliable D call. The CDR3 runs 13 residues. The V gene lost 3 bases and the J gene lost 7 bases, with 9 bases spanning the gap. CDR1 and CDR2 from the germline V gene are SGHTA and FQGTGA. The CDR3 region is CASSFPGLGELFF. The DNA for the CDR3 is TGTGCCAGCAGCTTTCCTGGCCTCGGGGAGCTGTTTTTT.

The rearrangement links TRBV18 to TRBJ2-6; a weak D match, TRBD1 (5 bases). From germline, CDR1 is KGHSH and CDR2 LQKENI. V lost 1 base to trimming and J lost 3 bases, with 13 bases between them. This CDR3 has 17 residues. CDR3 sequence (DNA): TGTGCCAGCTCACCACGGCAAGGGGCTGGTGGGGCCAACGTCCTGACTTTC. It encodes CASSPRQGAGGANVLTF.

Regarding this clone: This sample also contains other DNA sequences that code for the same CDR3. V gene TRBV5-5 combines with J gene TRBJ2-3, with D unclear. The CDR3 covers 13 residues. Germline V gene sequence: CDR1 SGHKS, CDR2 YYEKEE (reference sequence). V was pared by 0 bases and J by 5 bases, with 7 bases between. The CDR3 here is CASSLEWGDTQYF. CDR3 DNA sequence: TGTGCCAGCAGCTTGGAGTGGGGAGATACGCAGTATTTT. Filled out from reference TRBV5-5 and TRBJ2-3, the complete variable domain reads DAGVTQSPTHLIKTRGQQVTLRCSPISGHKSVSWYQQVLGQGPQFIFQYYEKEERGRGNFPDRFSARQFPNYSSELNVNALLLGDSALYLCASSLEWGDTQYFGPGTRLTVL.

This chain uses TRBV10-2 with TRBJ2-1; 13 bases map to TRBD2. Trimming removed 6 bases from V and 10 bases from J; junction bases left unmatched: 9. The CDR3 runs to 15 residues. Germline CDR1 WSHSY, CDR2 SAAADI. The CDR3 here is CASSQTSGRAGEQFF. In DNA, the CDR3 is TGCGCCAGCAGCCAAACTAGCGGGAGGGCCGGGGAGCAGTTCTTC.

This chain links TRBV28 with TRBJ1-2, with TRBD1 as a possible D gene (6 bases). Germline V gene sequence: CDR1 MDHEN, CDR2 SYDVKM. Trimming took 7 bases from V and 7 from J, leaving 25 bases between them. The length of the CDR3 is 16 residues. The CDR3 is CASTKGGPLSDFGYTF. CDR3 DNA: TGTGCCAGCACCAAGGGGGGACCCCTCAGCGATTTTGGCTACACCTTC.

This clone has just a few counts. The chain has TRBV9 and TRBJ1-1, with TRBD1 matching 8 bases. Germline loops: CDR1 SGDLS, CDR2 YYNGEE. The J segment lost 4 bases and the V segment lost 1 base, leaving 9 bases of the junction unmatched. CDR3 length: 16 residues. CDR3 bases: TGTGCCAGCAGCGTACTTCGGACAGGGCCGGGCACTGAAGCTTTCTTT. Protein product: CASSVLRTGPGTEAFF.

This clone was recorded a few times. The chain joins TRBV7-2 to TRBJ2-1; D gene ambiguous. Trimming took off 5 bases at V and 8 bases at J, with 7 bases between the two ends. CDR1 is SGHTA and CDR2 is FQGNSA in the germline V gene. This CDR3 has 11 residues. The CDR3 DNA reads TGTGCCAGCAGCCCAATGGATGAGCAGTTCTTC. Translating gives CASSPMDEQFF.

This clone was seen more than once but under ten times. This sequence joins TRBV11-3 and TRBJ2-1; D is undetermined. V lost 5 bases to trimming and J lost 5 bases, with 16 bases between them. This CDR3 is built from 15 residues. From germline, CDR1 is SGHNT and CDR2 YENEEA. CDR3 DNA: TGTGCCAGCAGCCCCGGGTTAGGTCTAAACAATGAGCAGTTCTTC. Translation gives CASSPGLGLNNEQFF.

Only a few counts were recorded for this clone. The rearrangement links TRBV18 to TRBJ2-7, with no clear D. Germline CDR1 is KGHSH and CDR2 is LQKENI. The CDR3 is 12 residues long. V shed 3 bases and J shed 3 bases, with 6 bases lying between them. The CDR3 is CASSPNHYEQYF. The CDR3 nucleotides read TGTGCCAGCTCACCGAACCACTACGAGCAGTACTTC. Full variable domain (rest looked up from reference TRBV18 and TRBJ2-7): NAGVMQNPRHLVRRRGQEARLRCSPMKGHSHVYWYRQLPEEGLKFMVYLQKENIIDESGMPKERFSAEFPKEGPSILRIQQVVRGDSAAYFCASSPNHYEQYFGPGTRLTVT.

CDR3 bases: TGTGCCAGCAGCCTCAAGTCAGGGACGGGAGATACGCAGTATTTT. It yields the protein CASSLKSGTGDTQYF. V is TRBV7-9 and J is TRBJ2-3; D could derive from TRBD1 or TRBD2 (5 bases each). This CDR3 region has 15 residues. With 5 bases removed from V and 5 bases from J, the gap between germline ends came to 17 bases. Looked up from germline, CDR1 is SEHNR and CDR2 is FQNEAQ (reference sequence). Full variable domain (outside the CDR3, taken from reference TRBV7-9 and TRBJ2-3): DTGVSQNPRHKITKRGQNVTFRCDPISEHNRLYWYRQTLGQGPEFLTYFQNEAQLEKSRLLSDRFSAERPKGSFSTLEIQRTEQGDSAMYLCASSLKSGTGDTQYFGPGTRLTVL.

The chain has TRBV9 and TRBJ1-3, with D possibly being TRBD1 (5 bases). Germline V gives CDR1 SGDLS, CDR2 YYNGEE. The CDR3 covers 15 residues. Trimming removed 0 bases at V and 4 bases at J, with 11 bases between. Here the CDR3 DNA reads TGTGCCAGCAGCGTAGCTTTAGGGGTCGGAAACACCATATATTTT. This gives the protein CASSVALGVGNTIYF.

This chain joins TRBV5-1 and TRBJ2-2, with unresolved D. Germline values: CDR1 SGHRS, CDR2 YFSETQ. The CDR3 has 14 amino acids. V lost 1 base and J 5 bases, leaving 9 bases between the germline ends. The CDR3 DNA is TGCGCCAGCAGCTTGATAACAAAAACCGGGGAGCTGTTTTTT. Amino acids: CASSLITKTGELFF.

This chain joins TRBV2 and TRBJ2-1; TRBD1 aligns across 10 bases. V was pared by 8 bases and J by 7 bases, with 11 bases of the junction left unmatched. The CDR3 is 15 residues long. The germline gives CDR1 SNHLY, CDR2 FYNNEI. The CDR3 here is CASDTPGQGTNEQFF. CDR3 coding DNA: TGTGCCAGCGATACCCCGGGACAGGGGACGAATGAGCAGTTCTTC.

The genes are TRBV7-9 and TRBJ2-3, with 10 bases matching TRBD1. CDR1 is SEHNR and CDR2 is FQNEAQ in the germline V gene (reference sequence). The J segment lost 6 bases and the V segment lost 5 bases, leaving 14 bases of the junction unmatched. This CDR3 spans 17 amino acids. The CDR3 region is CASSPLTGGRFGDTQYF. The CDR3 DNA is TGTGCCAGCAGCCCTCTGACAGGGGGCCGCTTTGGGGATACGCAGTATTTT.

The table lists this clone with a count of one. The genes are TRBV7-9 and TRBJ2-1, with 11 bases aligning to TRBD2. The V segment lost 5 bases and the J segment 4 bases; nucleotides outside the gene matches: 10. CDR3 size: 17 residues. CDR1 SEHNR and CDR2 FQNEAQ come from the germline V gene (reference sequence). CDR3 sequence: CASSPRSSGGTYNEQFF. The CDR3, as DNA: TGTGCCAGCAGCCCACGCTCTAGCGGGGGGACATACAATGAGCAGTTCTTC.

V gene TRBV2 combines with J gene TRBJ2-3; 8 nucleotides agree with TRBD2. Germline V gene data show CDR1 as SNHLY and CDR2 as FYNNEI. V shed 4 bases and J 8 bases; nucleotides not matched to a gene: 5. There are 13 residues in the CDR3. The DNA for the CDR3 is TGTGCCAGCAGTGTACTAGCGGAGGGTACGCAGTATTTT. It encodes CASSVLAEGTQYF.